The next 2 T cell receptor beta chains were all read from a single sample in a study of OX40 agonist ivuxolimab in advanced cancers. The method was immunoSEQ multiplex PCR; TCRdb's version includes in-frame clones alone and lacks a portion of them. This table has fewer than 50,000 clones, roughly four fifths appearing once. The material sequenced was CD4+ or CD8+ T cells sorted from blood, taken in a trial of the OX40 agonist ivuxolimab. These TCRs come from an adult with an advanced solid tumor such as melanoma, head and neck, liver or kidney cancer.

The chain joins TRBV14 to TRBJ1-2; D possibly corresponds to TRBD1 (5 bases). V was trimmed by 4 bases and J by 8 bases, leaving 14 bases between them. Germline loops: CDR1 SGHDN, CDR2 FVKESK. CDR3 length: 13 amino acids. CDR3 coding DNA: TGTGCCAGCAGCCGAAGTCAGGGCTTAGGCTACACCTTC. Translating gives CASSRSQGLGYTF.

The V call is TRBV18, the J call TRBJ2-1; TRBD2 agrees at 12 bases. CDR1 and CDR2 (germline): KGHSH, LQKENI. There are 15 residues in the CDR3. V shed 3 bases, J shed 5 bases, and the junction held 2 bases outside the gene matches. The CDR3 here is CASSPGLAGDNEQFF. In nucleotides, the CDR3 is TGTGCCAGCTCACCGGGACTAGCGGGCGACAATGAGCAGTTCTTC.